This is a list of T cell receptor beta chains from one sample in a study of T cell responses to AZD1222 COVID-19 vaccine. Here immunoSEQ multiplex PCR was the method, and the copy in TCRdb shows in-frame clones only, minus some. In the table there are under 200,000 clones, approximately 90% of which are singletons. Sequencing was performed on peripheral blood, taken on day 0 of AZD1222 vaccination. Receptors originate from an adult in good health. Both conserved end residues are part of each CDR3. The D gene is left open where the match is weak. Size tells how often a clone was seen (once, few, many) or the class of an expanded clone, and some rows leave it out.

CASIPGTTASTDTQYF,TGTGCCAGCATTCCCGGGACAACCGCTAGCACAGATACGCAGTATTTT,NA,TRBV28,few,TRBJ2-3
CSASENQPQHF,TGCAGTGCTAGTGAGAATCAGCCCCAGCATTTT,NA,TRBV20-1,NA,TRBJ1-5
CASSEEPRGNSPLHF,TGTGCCAGCAGTGAAGAGCCGCGAGGGAATTCACCCCTCCACTTT,NA,TRBV6-1,NA,TRBJ1-6
CASRQGARELFF,TGTGCCAGCAGACAGGGGGCCAGGGAGCTGTTTTTT,TRBD1,TRBV28,NA,TRBJ2-2
CASSFDRRMNTEAFF,TGTGCCAGCAGCTTCGACAGGCGAATGAACACTGAAGCTTTCTTT,NA,TRBV7-9,NA,TRBJ1-1
CASSRVGGLPYQETQYF,TGCGCCAGCAGCCGGGTAGGAGGCCTACCGTACCAAGAGACCCAGTACTTC,NA,TRBV4-1,NA,TRBJ2-5
CASSPLSGLGGYEQYF,TGTGCCAGCAGCCCTCTCTCCGGACTAGGGGGCTACGAGCAGTACTTC,NA,TRBV7-9,NA,TRBJ2-7
CASRGSRGLSNEQFF,TGTGCCAGCAGGGGAAGTAGGGGACTAAGCAATGAGCAGTTCTTC,TRBD2,TRBV6-5,NA,TRBJ2-1
CASSKDPGLAGNTDTQYF,TGTGCCAGCAGCAAAGACCCGGGACTAGCGGGGAACACAGATACGCAGTATTTT,NA,TRBV21-1,NA,TRBJ2-3
CASAGGGGGSIYF,TGTGCCAGCGCTGGAGGGGGCGGTGGATCAATATATTTT,TRBD1,TRBV27,NA,TRBJ1-3
CASSQTRGQWNTEAFF,TGTGCCAGCAGCCAGACCCGTGGGCAATGGAACACTGAAGCTTTCTTT,NA,TRBV3-1/TRBV3-2,NA,TRBJ1-1
CASSLVGLRNTEAFF,TGCGCCAGCAGCTTGGTTGGCTTGCGGAACACTGAAGCTTTCTTT,NA,TRBV5-1,NA,TRBJ1-1
CASQVFINEQFF,TGTGCCAGCCAGGTCTTTATCAATGAGCAGTTCTTC,NA,TRBV2,few,TRBJ2-1
CASSIDRGGYNEQFF,TGTGCCAGCAGCATAGACAGGGGGGGGTACAATGAGCAGTTCTTC,TRBD1,TRBV27,NA,TRBJ2-1
CASSPTSGGYEQYF,TGTGCCAGCAGTCCGACTAGCGGGGGCTACGAGCAGTACTTC,TRBD2,TRBV9,NA,TRBJ2-7
CASSIYRGGTEAFF,TGTGCCAGTAGTATATACAGGGGTGGGACTGAAGCTTTCTTT,TRBD1,TRBV19,NA,TRBJ1-1
CASSLWDTPMPF,TGTGCCAGCAGCTTATGGGACACACCCATGCCCTTC,NA,TRBV7-9,once,TRBJ1-2
CASSERRLNTEAFF,TGTGCCAGCAGTGAACGGCGGCTGAACACTGAAGCTTTCTTT,NA,TRBV6-1,NA,TRBJ1-1
CSVGYGGDSPLHF,TGCAGCGTTGGGTACGGAGGTGATTCACCCCTCCACTTT,NA,TRBV29-1,NA,TRBJ1-6
CATGQSNYGYTF,TGTGCCACGGGACAGTCTAACTATGGCTACACCTTC,TRBD1,TRBV10-3,NA,TRBJ1-2
CASSVDRGGYNEQFF,TGTGCCAGCAGTGTCGACAGGGGAGGGTACAATGAGCAGTTCTTC,NA,TRBV2,NA,TRBJ2-1
CASSVQLYGYTF,TGCGCCAGCAGTGTTCAGCTCTATGGCTACACCTTC,NA,TRBV10-2,NA,TRBJ1-2
CASSLELAGGSYNEQFF,TGTGCCAGCAGCTTAGAACTAGCGGGAGGCTCCTACAATGAGCAGTTCTTC,TRBD2,TRBV7-6,NA,TRBJ2-1
CASSPKDGYEQYF,TGTGCCAGCTCACCAAAAGACGGCTACGAGCAGTACTTC,NA,TRBV18,NA,TRBJ2-7
CASSHSPGTRPFF,TGTGCCAGCAGCCATTCACCCGGGACACGACCTTTCTTT,NA,TRBV7-3,NA,TRBJ1-1
CASSVGNREVLFF,TGTGCCAGCAGCGTTGGAAACAGGGAAGTTTTGTTTTTT,NA,TRBV9,NA,TRBJ2-2
CASSPRGNSPLHF,TGTGCCAGCAGTCCCAGAGGTAATTCACCCCTCCACTTT,NA,TRBV12-3/TRBV12-4,NA,TRBJ1-6
CASSQAGTANYGYTF,TGTGCCAGCAGCCAGGCCGGGACGGCTAACTATGGCTACACCTTC,NA,TRBV16,once,TRBJ1-2
CASSMEGSWTQYF,TGTGCCAGTAGTATGGAAGGTTCCTGGACCCAGTACTTC,NA,TRBV19,NA,TRBJ2-5
CASSQGPSSYEQYF,TGTGCCAGCAGCCAAGGCCCTAGCTCCTACGAGCAGTACTTC,NA,TRBV14,NA,TRBJ2-7
CASSLKAGGRLNTEAFF,TGTGCCAGCAGTTTAAAAGCAGGGGGCAGGCTGAACACTGAAGCTTTCTTT,TRBD1,TRBV27,NA,TRBJ1-1
CASSKSTGGYGYTF,TGTGCCAGCAGTAAGAGTACGGGCGGCTATGGCTACACCTTC,NA,TRBV28,NA,TRBJ1-2
CSVEDIRRDQVYF,TGCAGCGTTGAAGATATTAGAAGGGACCAGGTATATTTT,NA,TRBV29-1,NA,TRBJ1-3
CASSVGGEKLFF,TGTGCCAGCAGCGTGGGAGGGGAAAAACTGTTTTTT,NA,TRBV7-9,NA,TRBJ1-4
CATSRVKTQETQYF,TGTGCCACCAGCAGAGTTAAGACCCAAGAGACCCAGTACTTC,NA,TRBV15,NA,TRBJ2-5
CASSAGVNQPQHF,TGTGCCAGCAGTGCTGGAGTAAATCAGCCCCAGCATTTT,NA,TRBV2,few,TRBJ1-5
CASSPPASGGAGDTQYF,TGTGCCAGCTCACCACCGGCGAGCGGGGGGGCTGGAGATACGCAGTATTTT,TRBD2,TRBV18,NA,TRBJ2-3
CASQQGPLYEQYF,TGTGCCAGTCAACAGGGGCCCCTCTACGAGCAGTACTTC,TRBD1,TRBV6-5,few,TRBJ2-7
CAVGQLNTEAFF,TGTGCCGTGGGACAGTTGAACACTGAAGCTTTCTTT,TRBD1,TRBV28,NA,TRBJ1-1
CASTQEQGMNTEAFF,TGCGCCAGCACCCAAGAGCAGGGGATGAACACTGAAGCTTTCTTT,NA,TRBV5-1,NA,TRBJ1-1